The source of this T cell receptor beta chain is a study of OX40 agonist ivuxolimab in advanced cancers. The repertoire was sequenced with immunoSEQ multiplex PCR; TCRdb's copy has only in-frame clones and lacks some. The repertoire holds about 26,000 clones, with around four fifths as singletons. Trimming removed 6 bases from V and 8 bases from J; junction bases left unmatched: 18. Germline V lookup: CDR1 WNHNN, CDR2 SYGVQD (reference sequence). The CDR3 is made up of 18 amino acids. Findings of the study overall: Partial responders at 0.1-3.0 mg/kg showed near-lowest clonal expansion. More expanded clones were seen, on average, in CD8+ T cells than in CD4+.

A remark on this clone: The antigen is undetermined.

This chain links TRBV10-1 with TRBJ2-1; 11 bases agree with TRBD2. Sequenced material: CD4+ or CD8+ T cells sorted from blood, taken in a trial of the OX40 agonist ivuxolimab. The origin of this receptor is an adult with an advanced solid tumor such as melanoma, head and neck, liver or kidney cancer. The CDR3 coding sequence is TGCGCCAGCAGGACGCTAGCGGGGGGCGTCCCTAAGCACGATGAGCAGTTCTTC. It is translated as CASRTLAGGVPKHDEQFF.